The table lists the clone carrying this T cell receptor (beta chain) with a count of one. This could be a read error, since a much larger clone is one nucleotide away. Germline V gene sequence: CDR1 MGHRA, CDR2 YSYEKL. The CDR3 has 14 residues. V gave up 8 bases and J gave up 1 base, with 14 bases separating them. TCRdb re-analysed the PCR reads in MiXCR, keeping a single row per CDR3 protein. The sample holds approximately 670,000 distinct CDR3 sequences; about 20% are singletons and the top ten take around 0.86%. This sample was included in a study of molecular identifiers for immune sequencing clone quantification. Naive CD8 T cell sorting was performed on the CD8+CD4-CCR7+CD45RA+ phenotype.

This TCR was sampled from a human donor in good health. Some libraries in this study had Jurkat cell RNA spiked in. The sequenced material came from naive CD8+ T cells from blood, with Jurkat cell RNA spiked in. Documented subset: FACS-sorted CD8+CD4-CCR7+CD45RA+ naive T cells. The chain employs TRBV4-1 and TRBJ1-1, with D possibly matching TRBD1 (6 bases). The CDR3 loop is CASGPVDRNTEAFF. In DNA form, the CDR3 reads TGCGCCAGCGGCCCAGTGGACAGGAACACTGAAGCTTTCTTT.